This T cell receptor (beta chain) appears in the sequencing data of a study of response to subunit inactivated influenza vaccine. Whole-study results and caveats: The authors proposed limited new T cell recruitment per seasonal influenza vaccination.

Each CDR3 protein gets one entry after TCRdb re-called the RT-PCR reads with MiXCR. The sample comprises 860,000 or so distinct CDR3 sequences, over 20% of which are singletons, and roughly a tenth rests with the top ten. The table lists this clonotype with a few counts. Antigen unknown. The germline gives CDR1 SGHTA, CDR2 FQGNSA. This CDR3 is built from 13 residues. Deletions cut 4 bases from V and 5 bases from J, with 9 bases between. The source material was PBMCs from blood, sampled approximately 5 days after vaccination. V usage is TRBV7-2 and J usage is TRBJ2-1; D ambiguous. The TCR comes from a man in his forties or fifties who received an inactivated influenza vaccine. Here the CDR3 reads CASSSTMNNEQFF. In DNA form, the CDR3 reads TGTGCCAGCAGCTCGACCATGAACAATGAGCAGTTCTTC.